The entry that follows covers one T cell receptor beta chain sequence. This entry comes from a study of radiotherapy plus CTLA-4 blockade in lung cancer. Profiling relied on immunoSEQ multiplex PCR, and the TCRdb table lists in-frame clones only, not all of them. The sample has about 95,000 clones, roughly 80% seen once. The starting material was peripheral blood, obtained from a patient treated with radiotherapy plus ipilimumab. This TCR derives from a human donor with non-small cell lung cancer who had stable disease on radiotherapy plus ipilimumab.

CDR3 coding DNA: TGTGCCAGCAGTTACTCTCGGATCGATTCACCCCTCCACTTT. It codes for CASSYSRIDSPLHF. The chain carries TRBV6-5 and TRBJ1-6; D is undetermined. The CDR3 is 14 residues long. V was pared by 0 bases and J by 8 bases, with 8 bases between. Germline CDR1 reads MNHEY; CDR2 reads SVGAGI.